This TCR beta chain was sequenced in a study of control samples from healthy donors and cancer patients. The CDR3 runs 14 residues. Germline V gene sequence: CDR1 LNHNV, CDR2 YYDKDF (reference sequence). V was cut by 4 bases and J by 1 base, with 8 bases left in between. Data came from immunoSEQ multiplex PCR; TCRdb stores just in-frame clones and leaves some out. The sample records 150,000 to 200,000 clones, 91% being singletons. The sequencing sample was made of blood. This chain uses TRBV15 with TRBJ1-3; unclear D gene. The TCR was taken from a woman in her 30s in good health. CDR3 coding DNA: TGTGCCACCAGCACCGGAGGATCTGGAAACACCATATATTTT. Its protein product is CATSTGGSGNTIYF.